These 21 T cell receptor beta chains were sequenced from one sample in a study of blood T cell repertoires in COVID-19. Some clones are missing from TCRdb's copy, which holds only in-frame ones; the method was immunoSEQ multiplex PCR. The table lists some 80,000 clones, about 76% of them singletons. Sequencing used peripheral blood. The receptors shown here come from a man at least 80 years old with acute or convalescent COVID-19.

The rearrangement links TRBV27 to TRBJ1-1; D is uncertain. Germline V lookup: CDR1 MNHEY, CDR2 SMNVEV (reference sequence). Trimming removed 4 bases at V and 2 bases at J, with 17 bases between. This CDR3 is 16 amino acids long. The DNA for the CDR3 is TGTGCCAGCAGTTCCTCAGTGGAGGGCCCTAACACTGAAGCTTTCTTT. This codes for CASSSSVEGPNTEAFF.

The chain has TRBV7-9 and TRBJ1-1, with 9 bases aligning to TRBD1. The CDR3 sequence is 14 residues long. J gave up 4 bases and V 3 bases, and 3 bases lay outside the gene matches. Germline CDR1 reads SEHNR; CDR2 reads FQNEAQ (reference sequence). The CDR3 reads CASSFPTGGTEAFF. The CDR3 DNA reads TGTGCCAGCAGCTTCCCGACAGGGGGCACTGAAGCTTTCTTT. The whole variable domain, filled in from reference TRBV7-9 and TRBJ1-1, reads DTGVSQNPRHKITKRGQNVTFRCDPISEHNRLYWYRQTLGQGPEFLTYFQNEAQLEKSRLLSDRFSAERPKGSFSTLEIQRTEQGDSAMYLCASSFPTGGTEAFFGQGTRLTVV.

The chain combines TRBV28 with TRBJ2-5; the D gene is possibly TRBD1 (6 bases). With 8 bases removed from V and 5 bases from J, the gap between germline ends came to 12 bases. Germline CDR1 MDHEN, CDR2 SYDVKM. This CDR3 has 12 residues. In DNA form, the CDR3 reads TGTGCCAGCGAGGGGGTAGGGGAGACCCAGTACTTC. Protein: CASEGVGETQYF.

This clone was counted only a few times. The chain combines TRBV5-1 with TRBJ1-1, with D possibly matching TRBD1 (5 bases). With 1 base removed from V and 0 bases from J, the gap between germline ends came to 7 bases. This CDR3 has 14 amino acids. Per the germline V gene, CDR1 is SGHRS and CDR2 is YFSETQ. The CDR3 here is CASSLRGMNTEAFF. CDR3 DNA sequence: TGCGCCAGCAGCTTGCGGGGGATGAACACTGAAGCTTTCTTT.

This clone was seen ten or more times. This chain uses TRBV6-5 with TRBJ1-1, with TRBD1 matching over 10 bases. Per the germline V gene, CDR1 is MNHEY and CDR2 is SVGAGI. The CDR3 spans 13 residues. V lost 4 bases, J lost 5 bases, and 1 base stayed unmatched. In DNA form, the CDR3 reads TGTGCCAGCAGTTTGGGACAGGGGACTGAAGCTTTCTTT. It codes for CASSLGQGTEAFF.

J is TRBJ1-2 and V is TRBV29-1; 7 bases are a match to TRBD1. Germline V gives CDR1 SQVTM, CDR2 ANQGSEA. The CDR3 is 13 amino acids. V was pared by 4 bases and J by 2 bases, with 4 bases of the junction left unmatched. The CDR3, as DNA: TGCAGCGTTGCAACGACAGGGAACTATGGCTACACCTTC. Translation gives CSVATTGNYGYTF.

J is TRBJ1-1 and V is TRBV2, with 7 bases lining up with TRBD1. The CDR3 is made up of 15 amino acids. V gave up 3 bases and J gave up 0 bases; unmatched junction bases: 4. CDR1 and CDR2 from the germline V gene are SNHLY and FYNNEI. CDR3 DNA sequence: TGTGCCAGCAGTGACCAGGGGGTGATGAACACTGAAGCTTTCTTT. Amino acids: CASSDQGVMNTEAFF.

The rearrangement uses TRBV18 and TRBJ2-1; 8 bases line up with TRBD1. The germline gives CDR1 KGHSH, CDR2 LQKENI. V dropped 7 bases and J dropped 4; count of bases not matched to a gene: 6. The CDR3 length is 14 residues. The CDR3 is CASLPGQEYNEQFF. The CDR3 bases are TGTGCCAGCTTACCGGGACAGGAGTACAATGAGCAGTTCTTC. The whole variable domain, remainder taken from reference TRBV18 and TRBJ2-1, is NAGVMQNPRHLVRRRGQEARLRCSPMKGHSHVYWYRQLPEEGLKFMVYLQKENIIDESGMPKERFSAEFPKEGPSILRIQQVVRGDSAAYFCASLPGQEYNEQFFGPGTRLTVL.

V is TRBV28 and J is TRBJ2-2; no definite D call. Deletions cut 3 bases from V and 1 base from J, with 9 bases between. This CDR3 is built from 15 residues. Germline-derived CDR1 and CDR2 are MDHEN and SYDVKM. As DNA, the CDR3 is TGTGCCAGCAGTTTTGATTACAGGAACACCGGGGAGCTGTTTTTT. Residues: CASSFDYRNTGELFF.

The chain has TRBV5-1 and TRBJ1-1; maybe TRBD1 (5 bases). The V gene's germline CDR1 is SGHRS and CDR2 YFSETQ. Trimming removed 1 base from V and 3 bases from J, with 10 bases in between. The CDR3 is 14 amino acids. The CDR3 protein is CASSLLPGDTEAFF. CDR3 nucleotide sequence: TGCGCCAGCAGCTTGCTTCCGGGGGACACTGAAGCTTTCTTT.

This chain joins TRBV19 and TRBJ1-5, with D perhaps TRBD1 (6 bases). Germline CDR1 is LNHDA and CDR2 is SQIVND (reference sequence). CDR3 length: 14 amino acids. Trimming took off 9 bases at V and 0 bases at J, with 12 bases between the two ends. The DNA for the CDR3 is TGTGCCAGCTCTGGACAGTATAGCAATCAGCCCCAGCATTTT. This gives the protein CASSGQYSNQPQHF.

This rearrangement joins TRBV5-1 to TRBJ2-2; D possibly corresponds to TRBD1 (6 bases). This CDR3 has 16 residues. The ends were cut back, 3 bases at V and 1 base at J, with 13 bases in the middle. Per germline, CDR1 SGHRS and CDR2 YFSETQ. CDR3 in DNA: TGCGCCAGCAGCTACGGCCGGGGACAGAACACCGGGGAGCTGTTTTTT. It yields the protein CASSYGRGQNTGELFF.

This clone is a singleton in its sample. The rearrangement joins TRBV19 to TRBJ2-1, with D perhaps TRBD2 (5 bases). The ends were cut back, 5 bases at V and 11 bases at J, with 16 bases in the middle. Per the germline V gene, CDR1 is LNHDA and CDR2 is SQIVND (reference sequence). The length of the CDR3 is 13 residues. DNA for the CDR3: TGTGCCAGTAGTTACGGACTTTCCCCCCAGCAGTTCTTC. This sequence encodes CASSYGLSPQQFF.

This clone was detected only once. V usage is TRBV28 and J usage is TRBJ2-1, with TRBD2 matching over 7 bases. J lost 7 bases, V lost 6 bases, and 6 bases had no gene match. The CDR3 length is 13 residues. Germline V gene lookup returns CDR1 MDHEN and CDR2 SYDVKM. CDR3 protein: CASSRERENEQFF. The CDR3 nucleotides are TGTGCCAGCAGCCGAGAGCGGGAAAATGAGCAGTTCTTC.

The rearrangement uses TRBV7-9 and TRBJ1-3; tentative D call: TRBD1 (5 bases). The CDR3 covers 13 residues. Germline V gene data show CDR1 as SEHNR and CDR2 as FQNEAQ (reference sequence). Trimming pared 5 bases from V and 4 bases from J, leaving 9 bases between. CDR3 DNA: TGTGCCAGCAGCCCCAGGGTCGGAAACACCATATATTTT. This translates into CASSPRVGNTIYF.

The rearrangement uses TRBV15 and TRBJ2-1; a weak D match, TRBD2 (6 bases). The CDR3 totals 16 residues. Germline V gives CDR1 LNHNV, CDR2 YYDKDF (reference sequence). Between the trimmed V and J ends, which lost 0 bases and 5 bases, there was a span of 14 bases. The CDR3: CATSRDPLAKNNEQFF. The CDR3 DNA reads TGTGCCACCAGCAGAGATCCTCTAGCGAAAAACAATGAGCAGTTCTTC. The full variable domain, completed using reference TRBV15 and TRBJ2-1, is DAMVIQNPRYQVTQFGKPVTLSCSQTLNHNVMYWYQQKSSQAPKLLFHYYDKDFNNEADTPDNFQSRRPNTSFCFLDIRSPGLGDTAMYLCATSRDPLAKNNEQFFGPGTRLTVL.

This chain joins TRBV19 and TRBJ1-6; D is perhaps TRBD1 (5 bases). This CDR3 contains 13 residues. V lost 3 bases and J lost 14, with 14 bases in between. Germline loops: CDR1 LNHDA, CDR2 SQIVND (reference sequence). CDR3 sequence reads: CASSISQGRSLHF. As DNA, the CDR3 is TGTGCCAGTAGTATCTCCCAGGGAAGGTCCCTCCACTTT.

The J gene is TRBJ2-7, the V gene TRBV3-1 (or the pseudogene TRBV3-2); D unclear. The germline V gene encodes CDR1 LGHDT and CDR2 YNNKEL (reference sequence). This CDR3 region has 12 residues. Trimming took off 6 bases at V and 2 bases at J, with 8 bases between the two ends. In DNA, the CDR3 is TGTGCCAGCAGTCACCGGGCCTACGAGCAGTACTTC. Translated: CASSHRAYEQYF.

The rearrangement joins TRBV28 to TRBJ2-7, with 8 bases lining up with TRBD1. The germline gives CDR1 MDHEN, CDR2 SYDVKM. Germline trimming cut 5 bases from V and 4 bases from J; bases unmatched to any gene: 4. The CDR3 sequence is 13 residues long. The CDR3 loop reads CASSRQGFYEQYF. The CDR3 region has the DNA TGTGCCAGCAGTCGACAGGGGTTTTACGAGCAGTACTTC.

The chain employs TRBV6-5 and TRBJ1-6; the D gene is possibly TRBD1 (6 bases). The V end was cut by 6 bases, the J end by 8 bases, with 14 bases between. The CDR3 has 14 amino acids. Germline V gene data show CDR1 as MNHEY and CDR2 as SVGAGI. CDR3 bases: TGTGCCAGCAGGGGGCCGCAGGGGCATTCACCCCTCCACTTT. Translation gives CASRGPQGHSPLHF.

The chain links TRBV5-1 to TRBJ2-1, with 8 bases matching TRBD1. V shed 3 bases, J shed 7 bases, and the junction held 6 bases outside the gene matches. Germline-derived CDR1 and CDR2 are SGHRS and YFSETQ. This CDR3 is 14 amino acids long. CDR3 sequence: CASSSQGDGNEQFF. Here the CDR3 DNA reads TGCGCCAGCAGCTCACAGGGGGACGGGAATGAGCAGTTCTTC.